This is a list of T cell receptor beta chains from one sample in a study of cytomegalovirus exposure and HLA in healthy donors. Here immunoSEQ multiplex PCR was the method, and the copy in TCRdb shows in-frame clones only, minus some. The table has around 130,000 clones, 65% to 85% seen once. The sample taken for sequencing was PBMCs. These receptors were collected from a woman aged 18-29 years in good health and CMV-seronegative. Each CDR3 is given with its conserved first and last residue.

J gene: TRBJ2-7; V gene: TRBV7-8; CDR3 protein: CASSLASGAYEQYF
J gene: TRBJ2-5; V gene: TRBV5-1; CDR3 protein: CASSVTSGGETQYF
J gene: TRBJ1-1; V gene: TRBV6-4; CDR3 protein: CASSVDMNTEAFF
J gene: TRBJ2-5; V gene: TRBV4-1; CDR3 protein: CASSLFDSIGETQYF
J gene: TRBJ1-3; V gene: TRBV4-2; CDR3 protein: CASSHLGQGSGNTIYF
J gene: TRBJ1-2; V gene: TRBV27; CDR3 protein: CASRPEAISSNGYTF
J gene: TRBJ2-1; V gene: TRBV5-1; CDR3 protein: CASSLDSGRTYNEQFF
J gene: TRBJ2-2; V gene: TRBV5-1; CDR3 protein: CASSRGQTNTGELFF
J gene: TRBJ2-3; V gene: TRBV7-8; CDR3 protein: CASSLATGLDTQYF
J gene: TRBJ1-5; V gene: TRBV2; CDR3 protein: CASSEARTGMGQPQHF
J gene: TRBJ1-2; V gene: TRBV7-9; CDR3 protein: CASSFGSLYGYTF
J gene: TRBJ1-1; V gene: TRBV18; CDR3 protein: CASSQGQGLNTEAFF